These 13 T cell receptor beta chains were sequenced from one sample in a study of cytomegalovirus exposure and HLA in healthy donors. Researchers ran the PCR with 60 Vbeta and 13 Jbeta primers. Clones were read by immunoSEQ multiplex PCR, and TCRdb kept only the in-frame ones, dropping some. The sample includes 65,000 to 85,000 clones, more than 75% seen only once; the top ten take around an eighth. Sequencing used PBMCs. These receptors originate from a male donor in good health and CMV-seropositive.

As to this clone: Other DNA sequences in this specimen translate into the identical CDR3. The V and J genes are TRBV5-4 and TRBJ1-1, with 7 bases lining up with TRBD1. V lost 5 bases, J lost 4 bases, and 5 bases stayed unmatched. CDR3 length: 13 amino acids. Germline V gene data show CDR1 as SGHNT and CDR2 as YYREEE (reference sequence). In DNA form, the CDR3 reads TGTGCCAGCAGAAGGACAGGCGGCACTGAAGCTTTCTTT. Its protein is CASRRTGGTEAFF.

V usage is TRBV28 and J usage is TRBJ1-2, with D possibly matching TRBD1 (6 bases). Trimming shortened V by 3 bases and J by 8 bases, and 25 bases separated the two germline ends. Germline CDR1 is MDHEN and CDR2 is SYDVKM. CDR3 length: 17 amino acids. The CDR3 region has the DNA TGTGCCAGCAGTTTTTCATACGGTGATGGGGGCAGGGGCGGCTACACCTTC. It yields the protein CASSFSYGDGGRGGYTF.

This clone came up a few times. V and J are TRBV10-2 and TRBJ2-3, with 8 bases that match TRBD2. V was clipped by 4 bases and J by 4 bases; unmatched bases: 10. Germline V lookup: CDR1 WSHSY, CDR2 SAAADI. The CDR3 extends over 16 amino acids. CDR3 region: CASSGDGTSRADTQYF. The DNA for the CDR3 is TGCGCCAGCAGTGGGGACGGGACTAGTCGCGCAGATACGCAGTATTTT.

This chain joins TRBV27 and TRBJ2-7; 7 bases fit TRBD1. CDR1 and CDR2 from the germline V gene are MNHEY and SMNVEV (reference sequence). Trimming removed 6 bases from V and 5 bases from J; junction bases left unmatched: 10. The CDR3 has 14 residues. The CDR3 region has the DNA TGTGCCAGCAGCGCGAAACAGGGGATCCACGAGCAGTACTTC. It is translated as CASSAKQGIHEQYF.

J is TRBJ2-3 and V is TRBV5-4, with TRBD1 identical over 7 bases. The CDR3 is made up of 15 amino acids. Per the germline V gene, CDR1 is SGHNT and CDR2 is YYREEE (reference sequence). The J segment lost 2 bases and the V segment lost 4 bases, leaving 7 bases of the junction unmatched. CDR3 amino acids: CASSIDQGVTDTQYF. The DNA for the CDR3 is TGTGCCAGCAGCATCGACCAGGGGGTCACAGATACGCAGTATTTT.

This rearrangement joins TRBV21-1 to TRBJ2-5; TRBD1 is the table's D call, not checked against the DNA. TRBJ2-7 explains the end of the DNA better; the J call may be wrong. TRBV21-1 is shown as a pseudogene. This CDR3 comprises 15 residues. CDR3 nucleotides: TGTGCCAGCAGCAAAGTCGGGACAGGCTTTCTCGAGCAGTACTTC. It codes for CASSKVGTGFLEQYF.

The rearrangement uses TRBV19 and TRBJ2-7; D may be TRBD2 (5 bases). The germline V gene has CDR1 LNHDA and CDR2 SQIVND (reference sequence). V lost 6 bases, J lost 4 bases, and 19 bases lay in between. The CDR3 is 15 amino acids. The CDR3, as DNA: TGTGCCAGTAGCCCACAGCGAGGGTGGCCTTACGAGCAGTACTTC. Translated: CASSPQRGWPYEQYF. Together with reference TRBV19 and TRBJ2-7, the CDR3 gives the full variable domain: DGGITQSPKYLFRKEGQNVTLSCEQNLNHDAMYWYRQDPGQGLRLIYYSQIVNDFQKGDIAEGYSVSREKKESFPLTVTSAQKNPTAFYLCASSPQRGWPYEQYFGPGTRLTVT.

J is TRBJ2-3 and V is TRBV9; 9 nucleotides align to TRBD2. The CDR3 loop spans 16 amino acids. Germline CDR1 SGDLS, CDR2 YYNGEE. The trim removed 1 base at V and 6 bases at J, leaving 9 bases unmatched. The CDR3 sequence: CASSVIISGSLDTQYF. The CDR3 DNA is TGTGCCAGCAGCGTAATTATTAGCGGGAGTTTGGATACGCAGTATTTT.

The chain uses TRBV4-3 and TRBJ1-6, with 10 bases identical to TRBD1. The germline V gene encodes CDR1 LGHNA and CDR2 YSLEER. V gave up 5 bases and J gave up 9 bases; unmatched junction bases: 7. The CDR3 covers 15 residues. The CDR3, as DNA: TGCGCCAGCAGCTGGGGACAGGGGAAAAGTTCACCCCTCCACTTT. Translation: CASSWGQGKSSPLHF.

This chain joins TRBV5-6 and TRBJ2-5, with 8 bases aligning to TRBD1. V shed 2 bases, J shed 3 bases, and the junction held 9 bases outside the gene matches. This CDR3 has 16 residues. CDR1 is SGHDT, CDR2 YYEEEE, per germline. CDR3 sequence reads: CASSFGGQGVEETQYF. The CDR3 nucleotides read TGTGCCAGCAGCTTTGGAGGACAGGGTGTCGAAGAGACCCAGTACTTC.

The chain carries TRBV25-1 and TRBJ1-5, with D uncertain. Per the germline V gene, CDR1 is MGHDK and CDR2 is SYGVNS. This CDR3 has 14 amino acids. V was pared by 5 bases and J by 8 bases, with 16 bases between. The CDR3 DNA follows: TGTGCCAGCAGTCCGCCATGGTGGTCGGAGCCCCAGCATTTT. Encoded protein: CASSPPWWSEPQHF. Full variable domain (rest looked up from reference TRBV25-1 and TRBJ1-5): EADIYQTPRYLVIGTGKKITLECSQTMGHDKMYWYQQDPGMELHLIHYSYGVNSTEKGDLSSESTVSRIRTEHFPLTLESARPSHTSQYLCASSPPWWSEPQHFGDGTRLSIL.

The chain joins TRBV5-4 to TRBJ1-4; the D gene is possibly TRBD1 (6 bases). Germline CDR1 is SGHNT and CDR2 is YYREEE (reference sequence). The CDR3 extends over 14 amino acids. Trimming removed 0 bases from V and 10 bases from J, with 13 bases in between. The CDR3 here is CASSLEGVQSKLFF. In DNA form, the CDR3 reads TGTGCCAGCAGCTTGGAGGGGGTACAGTCAAAACTGTTTTTT.

The CDR3 region is CAVWDSFTDTQYF. The CDR3 DNA reads TGTGCCGTATGGGACTCCTTCACAGATACGCAGTATTTT. V gene TRBV28 combines with J gene TRBJ2-3; tentative D call: TRBD2 (6 bases). V lost 11 bases and J 2 bases, leaving 14 bases between the germline ends. The CDR3 covers 13 residues. Germline V gene lookup returns CDR1 MDHEN and CDR2 SYDVKM.